The next 21 T cell receptor beta chains were all read from a single sample in a study of blood T cell repertoires in COVID-19 (dated by TCRdb to 2020 to 2022). Receptor amplification or capture employed the immunoSEQ multiplex PCR assay. Drawn from immuneACCESS, this table holds only the in-frame rearrangements with V and J called that TCRdb kept. Clones are partly lost; checked studies trace under half to an unresolved V gene and leave the rest unexplained. The sample has 70,000 or so clones on record, 90% of them singletons. Of the sample, 5% to 5.5% falls within the top ten clones. The sample was peripheral blood. These receptors were collected from a woman aged 18-35 years with acute or convalescent COVID-19.

The CDR3 nucleotides are TGTGCCAGCGGGGGCGAGGCGGGTAATTCACCCCTCCACTTT. Translated: CASGGEAGNSPLHF. This rearrangement joins TRBV6-5 to TRBJ1-6; tentatively, D is TRBD1 (6 bases). CDR3 length equals 14 residues. V lost 8 bases and J 6 bases, leaving 14 bases between the germline ends. The germline gives CDR1 MNHEY, CDR2 SVGAGI.

This clone was found once. The chain joins TRBV29-1 to TRBJ2-5; 8 positions match TRBD1. CDR1 and CDR2 from the germline V gene are SQVTM and ANQGSEA. The V segment lost 6 bases and the J segment 5 bases; nucleotides outside the gene matches: 8. CDR3 length: 13 amino acids. CDR3 sequence: CSVREQGVETQYF. As DNA, the CDR3 is TGCAGCGTCCGGGAACAGGGGGTCGAGACCCAGTACTTC.

The chain couples TRBV5-5 to TRBJ1-5, with D possibly TRBD1 on 5 matching bases. The CDR3 totals 14 residues. Per germline, CDR1 SGHKS and CDR2 YYEKEE (reference sequence). Trimming shortened V by 4 bases and J by 2 bases, and 10 bases separated the two germline ends. CDR3 sequence reads: CASSPSGGNQPQHF. The CDR3 region has the DNA TGTGCCAGCAGCCCTTCGGGGGGCAATCAGCCCCAGCATTTT. Filled out from reference TRBV5-5 and TRBJ1-5, the complete variable domain reads DAGVTQSPTHLIKTRGQQVTLRCSPISGHKSVSWYQQVLGQGPQFIFQYYEKEERGRGNFPDRFSARQFPNYSSELNVNALLLGDSALYLCASSPSGGNQPQHFGDGTRLSIL.

The table lists this clone with a count of one. CDR3 sequence (DNA): TGTGCCAGTACTCTGAACTTAGTCGGAGCCACTGAAGCTTTCTTT. As protein: CASTLNLVGATEAFF. This chain joins TRBV19 and TRBJ1-1, with D unclear. V was pared by 7 bases and J by 4 bases, with 19 bases between. Germline V CDR1 and CDR2: LNHDA, SQIVND (reference sequence). CDR3 length: 15 amino acids.

The J gene is TRBJ2-7, the V gene TRBV28, with TRBD1 matching 9 bases. CDR1 is MDHEN and CDR2 is SYDVKM in the germline V gene. The CDR3 loop spans 15 amino acids. The V gene end was trimmed by 1 base and the J gene end by 6 bases; junction bases not matched to a gene: 7. CDR3 nucleotide sequence: TGTGCCAGCAGTTTATCCGGGACAGGGAGGTTCGAGCAGTACTTC. As protein: CASSLSGTGRFEQYF.

This clone was counted once. This chain connects TRBV9 to TRBJ2-3; D gene ambiguous. V lost 0 bases, J lost 2 bases, and 10 bases lay in between. Germline V gene lookup returns CDR1 SGDLS and CDR2 YYNGEE. The CDR3 has 15 amino acids. CDR3 sequence: CASSVGGGNTDTQYF. The DNA of the CDR3 is TGTGCCAGCAGCGTAGGAGGCGGAAACACAGATACGCAGTATTTT.

V is TRBV5-1 and J is TRBJ1-1, with 7 bases identical to TRBD1. The CDR3 covers 16 residues. Trimming took 4 bases from V and 2 from J; bases not matched to a gene: 11. Germline values: CDR1 SGHRS, CDR2 YFSETQ. The CDR3 DNA reads as TGCGCCAGCAGCCCGTGGACAGGCTCGGGAAACACTGAAGCTTTCTTT. Its protein product is CASSPWTGSGNTEAFF.

J is TRBJ1-6 and V is TRBV3-1 (or the pseudogene TRBV3-2); D is perhaps TRBD1 (5 bases). With 2 bases removed from V and 8 bases from J, the gap between germline ends came to 16 bases. The CDR3 spans 16 residues. Germline lookup yields CDR1 LGHDT and CDR2 YNNKEL (reference sequence). The CDR3 loop is CASSQKAGTRYSPLHF. The CDR3 DNA is TGTGCCAGCAGCCAAAAAGCAGGGACTCGATATTCACCCCTCCACTTT.

The chain carries TRBV6-6 and TRBJ2-5; the match to TRBD1 covers 11 bases. Germline assignment: CDR1 MNHNY and CDR2 SVGAGI (reference sequence). The V segment lost 7 bases and the J segment 5 bases; nucleotides outside the gene matches: 9. The CDR3 contains 15 residues. CDR3 DNA: TGTGCCAGCAAAGACCGGGGGACAGGGGGGGAGACCCAGTACTTC. This translates into CASKDRGTGGETQYF.

The rearrangement joins TRBV19 to TRBJ2-1, with TRBD1 matching over 9 bases. V was pared by 6 bases and J by 3 bases, with 6 bases of the junction left unmatched. CDR1 is LNHDA, CDR2 SQIVND, per germline (reference sequence). The CDR3 loop spans 15 amino acids. CDR3 nucleotide sequence: TGTGCCAGTAGGGCCGGGACAGGGAACTACAATGAGCAGTTCTTC. This translates into CASRAGTGNYNEQFF.

The count of this clone is one. This chain connects TRBV30 to TRBJ1-1; 10 bases are a match to TRBD1. CDR3 length: 15 amino acids. Germline CDR1 and CDR2: GTSNPN and SVGIG (reference sequence). Trimming at V came to 4 bases and at J to 6 bases, leaving 11 bases not matched to a gene. CDR3 loop: CAWKGQGNGFSEAFF. The CDR3 nucleotides read TGTGCCTGGAAGGGACAGGGGAATGGCTTCTCTGAAGCTTTCTTT.

The chain combines TRBV7-9 with TRBJ1-3; tentative D call: TRBD1 (5 bases). The germline V and J ends were trimmed by 5 bases and 4 bases, with 15 bases remaining between them. The CDR3 sequence is 15 residues long. CDR1 is SEHNR and CDR2 is FQNEAQ in the germline V gene (reference sequence). This chain's CDR3 is CASSAKGSAGNTIYF. In DNA form, the CDR3 reads TGTGCCAGCAGCGCAAAGGGGTCCGCCGGAAACACCATATATTTT.

The V and J genes are TRBV9 and TRBJ2-2, with a tentative D call TRBD1 (6 bases). CDR1 is SGDLS and CDR2 is YYNGEE in the germline V gene. Between the trimmed V and J ends, which lost 9 bases and 6 bases, there was a span of 21 bases. This CDR3 contains 15 residues. CDR3 in DNA: TGTGCCACGGCCAAGGGTCTAGGGGGATCCGGGGAGCTGTTTTTT. Encoded protein: CATAKGLGGSGELFF.

This clone was seen once. This sequence joins TRBV15 and TRBJ1-1; D not certain. Germline lookup yields CDR1 LNHNV and CDR2 YYDKDF (reference sequence). V was cut by 1 base and J by 4 bases, with 7 bases left in between. The CDR3 contains 13 residues. The chain's CDR3 is CATSRGSRTEAFF. The CDR3, as DNA: TGTGCCACCAGCAGAGGGTCGCGCACTGAAGCTTTCTTT.

The rearrangement links TRBV4-2 to TRBJ1-1; TRBD1 matches at 8 bases. This CDR3 spans 15 amino acids. V dropped 4 bases and J dropped 5; count of bases not matched to a gene: 9. Germline CDR1 LGHNA, CDR2 YNFKEQ. The CDR3 loop reads CASSPRTGRATEAFF. The CDR3 region has the DNA TGTGCCAGCAGCCCCCGGACAGGGCGGGCAACTGAAGCTTTCTTT.

Concerning this clone itself: The same CDR3 arises from other DNA sequences in this sample as well. The chain links TRBV18 to TRBJ2-1; 10 positions agree with TRBD2. J was trimmed by 4 bases and V by 1 base; bases with no gene match: 1. The CDR3 is made up of 15 amino acids. CDR1 is KGHSH and CDR2 is LQKENI in the germline V gene. This CDR3 is CASSPRTSGYNEQFF. In DNA form, the CDR3 reads TGTGCCAGCTCACCACGGACTAGCGGATACAATGAGCAGTTCTTC.

The chain links TRBV28 to TRBJ1-4; weak D call: TRBD1 (5 bases). The CDR3 covers 15 residues. V was clipped by 3 bases and J by 8 bases, with 16 bases between them. Germline V gene sequence: CDR1 MDHEN, CDR2 SYDVKM. The CDR3 region is CASSFSAGFGEKLFF. The CDR3 bases are TGTGCCAGCAGTTTTTCGGCAGGGTTTGGCGAAAAACTGTTTTTT.

This rearrangement joins TRBV6-5 to TRBJ1-1, with D hard to call. The CDR3 has 13 residues. Between the trimmed V and J ends, which lost 2 bases and 5 bases, there was a span of 9 bases. Germline CDR1 and CDR2: MNHEY and SVGAGI. The CDR3 loop reads CASSYESGTEAFF. CDR3 sequence (DNA): TGTGCCAGCAGTTACGAATCAGGTACTGAAGCTTTCTTT.

The gene calls are TRBV11-2 and TRBJ2-1; a weak D match, TRBD1 (5 bases). Germline loops: CDR1 SGHAT, CDR2 FQNNGV. The CDR3 loop spans 15 amino acids. V was clipped by 1 base and J by 4 bases, with 11 bases between them. CDR3 in amino acids: CASSLGRALYNEQFF. CDR3 nucleotides: TGTGCCAGCAGCTTAGGCAGGGCCCTTTACAATGAGCAGTTCTTC.

The rearrangement links TRBV30 to TRBJ1-1; TRBD1 matches at 9 bases. The ends lost 5 bases at V and 1 base at J; junction bases unmatched: 8. The CDR3 loop spans 15 amino acids. CDR1 GTSNPN and CDR2 SVGIG come from the germline V gene (reference sequence). The CDR3 reads CAWDPDRGGNTEAFF. In DNA form, the CDR3 reads TGTGCCTGGGATCCGGACAGGGGTGGGAACACTGAAGCTTTCTTT.

V gene TRBV7-9 combines with J gene TRBJ2-1, with TRBD2 identical over 8 bases. CDR1 and CDR2 (germline): SEHNR, FQNEAQ (reference sequence). The CDR3 runs to 17 residues. With 5 bases clipped from V and 0 bases from J, the junction kept 9 bases outside the gene matches. The CDR3 is CASSPRTSKSSYNEQFF. The CDR3 DNA reads as TGTGCCAGCAGCCCCCGGACTAGCAAGAGCTCCTACAATGAGCAGTTCTTC.